The rows below give T cell receptor beta chains drawn from one sample of a study of cytomegalovirus exposure and HLA in healthy donors. Using immunoSEQ multiplex PCR, the repertoire was profiled, and TCRdb retains in-frame clones only, with some absent. The table lists about 92,000 clones, over 70% of them singletons. Specimen: PBMCs. All receptors derive from a girl aged 2-10 years in good health and CMV-seropositive. Both conserved end residues are part of each CDR3. The D gene is left open where the match is weak. Rows give clone size only sometimes, using once, few, many, or a class for an expanded clone.

TRBV7-9	TRBJ2-7	TRBD2	.	TGTGCCAGCAGCTATCGAACCAGCGGGAGTTGGGCCTACGAGCAGTACTTC	CASSYRTSGSWAYEQYF
TRBV28	TRBJ1-5	TRBD1	.	TGTGCCAGCCGATGGACAGGGAATGGGGGCAATCAGCCCCAGCATTTT	CASRWTGNGGNQPQHF
TRBV4-1	TRBJ2-7	.	.	TGCGCCAGCAGCCAAGTTGGGAGTGGTTACGAGCAGTACTTC	CASSQVGSGYEQYF
TRBV30	TRBJ1-5	.	few	TGTGCCTGGAGTGTACGTGGGGGGGATAGCAATCAGCCCCAGAATTTT	CAWSVRGGDSNQPQNF
TRBV28	TRBJ2-7	.	.	TGTGCCAGCAGTTGGGACTACCAGGGGGCCTCCTACGAGCAGTACTTC	CASSWDYQGASYEQYF
TRBV5-1	TRBJ1-3	TRBD1	.	TGCGCCAGCAGCTTGGGGTCAGGGGGCATCGGAAACACCATATATTTT	CASSLGSGGIGNTIYF
TRBV6-4	TRBJ2-1	TRBD1	few	TGTGCCAGCAGTAGGACAGGAGAGAACAATGAGCAGTTCTTC	CASSRTGENNEQFF
TRBV13	TRBJ2-7	TRBD2	.	TGTGCCAGCAGTCTTTCAATAGCGGGATTGTGGACCTACGAGCAGTACTTC	CASSLSIAGLWTYEQYF
TRBV4-2	TRBJ2-7	TRBD2	.	TGTGCCAGCAGCCAAGCACTAGCGGGAGGGCCCTGGTACGAGCAGTACTTC	CASSQALAGGPWYEQYF
TRBV10-3	TRBJ2-7	.	.	TGTGCCATCAGTGAGAAGGCAGGCCTACGTTTGGGGGGTGGCGAGCAGTACTTC	CAISEKAGLRLGGGEQYF
TRBV28	TRBJ1-1	TRBD1	.	TGTGTCAGCACCAACATCCGGGACAGGGGAACCAACACTGAAGCTTTCTTT	CVSTNIRDRGTNTEAFF
TRBV28	TRBJ2-7	.	.	TGTGCCAGCAGTTTATCTAGACGGGAGCCGTCCTACGAGCAGTACTTC	CASSLSRREPSYEQYF
TRBV5-6	TRBJ1-1	.	few	TGTGCCAGCAGCTTTACGACTGGTGAAGCTTTCTTT	CASSFTTGEAFF
TRBV21-1	TRBJ1-2	.	.	TGTGCCAGCAGCAAAGACAGGTCCCTTGATGGCTACACCTTC	CASSKDRSLDGYTF
TRBV6-5	TRBJ1-1	.	.	TGTGCCAGCATACTTGAGGACGGTCCGGGGGAAGCTTTCTTT	CASILEDGPGEAFF
TRBV2	TRBJ2-3	TRBD2	.	TGTGCCAGAAACGGACTAGCGGGACCTATTAGCACAGATACGCAGTATTTT	CARNGLAGPISTDTQYF
TRBV6-5	TRBJ2-7	.	.	TGTGCCAGCAGTTACTCGAGGGCCAGGAATTCCTACGAGCAGTACTTC	CASSYSRARNSYEQYF
TRBV27	TRBJ1-2	TRBD1	.	TGTGCCAGCAGTTCCTTAAGACAGGGGGCGGACTATGGCTACACCTTC	CASSSLRQGADYGYTF
TRBV4-2	TRBJ2-7	TRBD2	.	TGTGCCAGCAGCCCATCCGATAGCGGGACGATAAACGAGCAGTACTTC	CASSPSDSGTINEQYF
TRBV5-6	TRBJ1-5	.	.	TGTGCCAGCAGCTTGAGCGGGGCCTTCAATCAGCCCCAGCATTTT	CASSLSGAFNQPQHF
TRBV5-4	TRBJ1-5	TRBD1	.	TGTGCCAGCAGCTTGGATGGACAGGGAGTTCATTTT	CASSLDGQGVHF
TRBV6-5	TRBJ1-1	TRBD1	.	TGTGCCAGCAGTTACTTCCTGGGGGGACAGTTTGAAGCTTTCTTT	CASSYFLGGQFEAFF
TRBV29-1	TRBJ2-7	.	once	TGCAGCGTTGTCGGGCAGGGTGGGAACTACGAGCAGTACTTC	CSVVGQGGNYEQYF
TRBV12-5	TRBJ2-1	TRBD1	.	TGTGCTAGTGGGGTGGCAGGGGGTGAGCAGTTCTTC	CASGVAGGEQFF
TRBV7-2	TRBJ2-3	TRBD1	once	TGTGCCAGCAGCCTAAGGACAGGGTTGAGCTCTAGCACAGATACGCAGTATTTT	CASSLRTGLSSSTDTQYF
TRBV5-1	TRBJ2-1	.	.	TGCGCCAGCAGCTTGAGAGATGGCGGGAGAGGGGGATACAATGAGCAGTTCTTC	CASSLRDGGRGGYNEQFF